Here is one TCR beta chain with its context. Its antigen remains unidentified. This entry belongs to a study of Graves' ophthalmopathy and Graves' hyperthyroidism. Overall study context: There was a collection of peripheral blood at initial diagnosis, before any treatment. Findings and caveats of the study: Built on 13 signatures, a model told ophthalmopathy apart from stable hyperthyroidism with approximately 85% sensitivity and 80% to 82% specificity.

Germline-derived CDR1 and CDR2 are SGHTA and FQGNSA. The CDR3 contains 15 residues. V shed 3 bases and J shed 5 bases, with 17 bases lying between them. RNA transcripts were the source from which TCR beta CDR3 regions were amplified. HTBI primers were employed in first-round RT-PCR, then a second-round multiplex PCR followed. TCRdb re-analysed the multiplex PCR reads in MiXCR, keeping a single row per CDR3 protein. The table has about 740,000 distinct CDR3 sequences, roughly 41% seen once. The chain links TRBV7-2 to TRBJ2-7; D not certain. This receptor was identified in an adult man with Graves' ophthalmopathy. Input material: peripheral blood. The CDR3 protein is CASSFRGRFFDEQYF. The CDR3 bases are TGTGCCAGCAGCTTCCGTGGCAGATTTTTCGACGAGCAGTACTTC.